The T cell receptor beta chain described here comes from a study of cytomegalovirus exposure and HLA in healthy donors. Findings and limits, study-wide: Researchers reported in a later analysis that a missense DCLRE1C variant was tied to TCR beta V- and J-gene trimming. In a later analysis, HLA-associated TCR beta chains were more clonally expanded than equally common others. The study put 150 or so TCR beta chains on its list as cytomegalovirus-associated. Association of approximately 18,000 TCR beta sequences with HLA alleles was found at 0.05 false discovery rate in a later analysis.

Points on this clone: Antigen unknown.

CDR1 and CDR2 from the germline V gene are MNHEY and SMNVEV (reference sequence). The CDR3 contains 15 residues. The ends were cut back, 3 bases at V and 3 bases at J, with 12 bases in the middle. Vbeta (60) and Jbeta (13) primers were used in the PCR. Sequencing was performed with immunoSEQ multiplex PCR; in TCRdb, only in-frame clones are kept and a portion is missing. The sample carries some 110,000 clones, roughly 80% recorded once. The sequence was obtained from a man aged 40-55 years in good health and CMV-seronegative. This rearrangement joins TRBV27 to TRBJ2-1; D is ambiguous. The sequencing sample was made of PBMCs. The CDR3 protein is CASSFGHPGYNEQFF. DNA of the CDR3: TGTGCCAGCAGTTTCGGTCACCCGGGCTACAATGAGCAGTTCTTC.